One sample yielded the 26 T cell receptor beta chains listed below, sequenced in a study of blood T cells in healthy people across ages. The use of a sample-barcoded 5' primer and a J-beta primer mix characterized a second PCR of about 6 to 11 cycles. MiXCR was run by TCRdb on the 5' RACE reads, yielding one entry per CDR3 protein. The table shows fewer than 2 million distinct CDR3 sequences, with about two fifths occurring only once. What was sequenced was blood. The receptors originated from a human donor in good health.

V usage is TRBV12-3 or TRBV12-4 and J usage is TRBJ1-2, with 7 nucleotides matching TRBD1. J was trimmed by 8 bases and V by 6 bases; bases with no gene match: 9. The CDR3 runs 13 residues. This chain's CDR3 is CASSLLGGAGYTF. The CDR3 DNA reads as TGTGCCAGCAGCTTACTAGGGGGCGCGGGCTACACCTTC.

This clonotype was seen only a few times. V is TRBV6-2 or TRBV6-3 and J is TRBJ2-7; D not resolved. Germline CDR1 MNHEY, CDR2 SVGEGT. V dropped 2 bases and J dropped 3 bases, with 14 bases sitting between them. The CDR3 covers 15 residues. The CDR3 DNA is TGTGCCAGCAGTTACGGGGTACTGAAAAACTACGAGCAGTACTTC. Protein product: CASSYGVLKNYEQYF.

In its sample, this clonotype was seen a few times. The chain links TRBV29-1 to TRBJ2-3; D might be TRBD1 (6 bases). Germline V gene sequence: CDR1 SQVTM, CDR2 ANQGSEA. The CDR3 loop spans 13 amino acids. The V gene lost 6 bases and the J gene lost 0 bases, with 10 bases spanning the gap. CDR3 sequence (DNA): TGCAGCGTCCCGACAGGCAGCACAGATACGCAGTATTTT. This encodes CSVPTGSTDTQYF.

This chain links TRBV28 with TRBJ1-6, with 8 bases lining up with TRBD1. Losses at the gene ends were 5 bases for V and 9 bases for J; bases not matched to a gene: 15. The CDR3 is 17 amino acids. The germline V gene has CDR1 MDHEN and CDR2 SYDVKM. CDR3 sequence: CASSLAGGSLVGSPLHF. CDR3 sequence (DNA): TGTGCCAGCAGTCTCGCAGGGGGCAGCCTCGTCGGTTCACCCCTCCACTTT.

This clonotype was seen a handful of times. The chain uses TRBV29-1 and TRBJ1-1; 7 bases agree with TRBD1. V lost 2 bases to trimming and J lost 3 bases; unmatched junction nucleotides: 15. Germline CDR1 is SQVTM and CDR2 is ANQGSEA. The CDR3 totals 17 residues. CDR3 residues: CSVELTRGGARDTEAFF. For the CDR3, the DNA is TGCAGCGTTGAACTAACCAGGGGGGGGGCGCGGGACACTGAAGCTTTCTTT.

This clonotype showed up just a few times. At one of its ends the junction is not consistent with the germline gene, which may arise from a read error. V gene TRBV7-2 combines with J gene TRBJ1-2; D is ambiguous. The CDR3 covers 14 residues. CDR1 is SGHTA, CDR2 FQGNSA, per germline. The CDR3 sequence is CASSVAGGSLGYTF. The CDR3 DNA sequence: TGTGCCAGCAGCGTAGCTGGTGGGTCCCTGGGCTACACCTTC.

This clonotype was seen a few times. The chain recombines TRBV7-3 with TRBJ2-5; the D call may be TRBD1 or TRBD2 (5 bases each). The CDR3 totals 15 residues. From germline, CDR1 is SGHTA and CDR2 FQGTGA. The V gene lost 2 bases and the J gene lost 11 bases, with 21 bases spanning the gap. CDR3 in DNA: TGTGCCAGCAGCTTAGAATCATCGGGACCAGGAGCGCAGTACTTC. Protein: CASSLESSGPGAQYF.

The CDR3 loop is CSVLAGIQYF. The DNA for the CDR3 is TGCAGCGTTCTTGCCGGCATTCAGTACTTC. The chain has TRBV29-1 and TRBJ2-4, with D unresolved. Germline V gives CDR1 SQVTM, CDR2 ANQGSEA. This CDR3 region has 10 residues. Trimming cost V 5 bases and J 9 bases, with 8 bases left between them.

The table lists this clonotype with a few counts. The chain combines TRBV2 with TRBJ1-2; tentatively, D is TRBD1 (6 bases). The V and J ends lost 7 bases and 8 bases respectively, with 17 bases between them. CDR3 length equals 13 residues. The V gene's germline CDR1 is SNHLY and CDR2 FYNNEI. The CDR3 coding sequence is TGTGCCAGCAACCAAGACAGGTCTAGGGGCTACACCTTC. Translation gives CASNQDRSRGYTF.

CDR3 loop: CASRTLTGNGYTF. The CDR3 DNA reads as TGTGCCAGCAGGACTTTGACAGGGAATGGCTACACCTTC. The V gene is TRBV12-3 or TRBV12-4, the J gene TRBJ1-2; 7 positions match TRBD1. V lost 6 bases, J lost 6 bases, and 7 bases stayed unmatched. The CDR3 loop spans 13 amino acids.

This clonotype was counted between two and nine times. The chain combines TRBV5-1 with TRBJ2-5; D is unclear. CDR1 SGHRS and CDR2 YFSETQ come from the germline V gene. Between the trimmed V and J ends, which lost 1 base and 5 bases, there was a span of 9 bases. The CDR3 extends over 13 amino acids. CDR3 protein: CASSLSPAETQYF. The CDR3 bases are TGCGCCAGCAGCTTGTCCCCCGCGGAGACCCAGTACTTC. Filled out from reference TRBV5-1 and TRBJ2-5, the complete variable domain reads KAGVTQTPRYLIKTRGQQVTLSCSPISGHRSVSWYQQTPGQGLQFLFEYFSETQRNKGNFPGRFSGRQFSNSRSEMNVSTLELGDSALYLCASSLSPAETQYFGPGTRLLVL.

This clonotype was seen a few times. The chain uses TRBV5-1 and TRBJ2-3; TRBD2 might be the D (6 bases). Trimming took off 1 base at V and 2 bases at J, with 11 bases between the two ends. The germline V gene has CDR1 SGHRS and CDR2 YFSETQ. The CDR3 is made up of 15 amino acids. As DNA, the CDR3 is TGCGCCAGCAGCTTGAGACTAGGACACACAGATACGCAGTATTTT. Translated, it gives CASSLRLGHTDTQYF.

This clonotype was counted between two and nine times. One end of the junction is discordant with germline, which a read error may explain. V usage is TRBV6-5 and J usage is TRBJ1-2; TRBD1 matches 7 bases. The CDR3 loop spans 14 amino acids. Per germline, CDR1 MNHEY and CDR2 SVGAGI. The CDR3 protein is CAGRRTGENYDYTF. In nucleotides, the CDR3 is TGTGCCGGCAGGCGAACAGGGGAGAACTATGACTACACCTTC.

The chain has TRBV5-1 and TRBJ1-2; 8 bases agree with TRBD1. Germline V gene sequence: CDR1 SGHRS, CDR2 YFSETQ. This CDR3 contains 15 residues. V gave up 0 bases and J gave up 3 bases; unmatched junction bases: 4. This CDR3 is CASSLVGQGDYGYTF. The CDR3 DNA reads TGCGCCAGCAGCTTGGTTGGACAGGGAGACTATGGCTACACCTTC.

In this sample, this clonotype turned up a few times. At one end, the junction sequence differs from germline, possibly due to a read error. The chain links TRBV28 to TRBJ2-1, with TRBD2 matching 8 bases. The V gene's germline CDR1 is MDHEN and CDR2 SYDVKM. The CDR3 has 15 amino acids. The CDR3: CASSFSGMGYNEQFF. DNA of the CDR3: TGCGCCAGCAGTTTTAGCGGGATGGGCTACAATGAGCAGTTCTTC.

This clonotype was seen a handful of times. This chain links TRBV9 with TRBJ2-1, with 7 bases identical to TRBD2. V lost 4 bases, J lost 7 bases, and 8 bases stayed unmatched. Germline values: CDR1 SGDLS, CDR2 YYNGEE. The CDR3 contains 14 residues. The CDR3 DNA reads TGTGCCAGCAGCAGAGGACTAGACGGTAATGAGCAGTTCTTC. Its protein product is CASSRGLDGNEQFF.

The chain links TRBV11-1 to TRBJ1-2; D perhaps matches TRBD1 (6 bases). The CDR3 contains 14 residues. Germline V lookup: CDR1 SGHAT, CDR2 FQDESV (reference sequence). V was shortened by 4 bases and J by 10 bases, with 19 bases between the two germline ends. The CDR3 here is CASSSNLPGHSYTF. The CDR3 region has the DNA TGTGCCAGCAGCTCGAACCTACCGGGACACTCCTACACCTTC.

The CDR3 sequence is CASSSRDMRDTQYF. The CDR3 DNA follows: TGTGCCAGCAGTTCCCGGGACATGCGAGATACGCAGTATTTT. This rearrangement joins TRBV6-2 or TRBV6-3 to TRBJ2-3; maybe TRBD1 (6 bases). The germline V gene encodes CDR1 MNHEY and CDR2 SVGEGT. V was trimmed by 4 bases and J by 5 bases, leaving 13 bases between them. The CDR3 has 14 amino acids.

The chain is built from TRBV24-1 and TRBJ2-1, with 7 bases fitting TRBD2. Trimming removed 2 bases from V and 2 bases from J; junction bases left unmatched: 5. The CDR3 contains 16 residues. Germline V lookup: CDR1 KGHDR, CDR2 SFDVKD. CDR3 residues: CATSDWGGGPYNEQFF. Here the CDR3 DNA reads TGTGCCACCAGTGATTGGGGCGGGGGACCCTACAATGAGCAGTTCTTC.

This clonotype was observed a few times. The V and J genes are TRBV6-5 and TRBJ1-1, with TRBD1 identical over 7 bases. V shed 6 bases, J shed 2 bases, and the junction held 15 bases outside the gene matches. CDR3 length equals 17 residues. CDR1 is MNHEY, CDR2 SVGAGI, per germline. The CDR3 loop is CASSYDWGTELNTEAFF. The CDR3 region has the DNA TGTGCCAGCAGCTACGACTGGGGGACAGAGCTTAACACTGAAGCTTTCTTT.

CDR3 sequence: CASSPVAPGGNEQFF. The CDR3 nucleotides are TGCGCCAGCAGCCCCGTTGCACCGGGGGGCAATGAGCAGTTCTTC. The chain joins TRBV4-3 to TRBJ2-1, with 7 bases fitting TRBD2. The CDR3 contains 15 residues. The germline gives CDR1 LGHNA, CDR2 YSLEER. Trimming took 4 bases from V and 6 from J; bases not matched to a gene: 9.

This clonotype was seen just once. The chain joins TRBV6-6 to TRBJ2-3; 13 bases are shared with TRBD2. J lost 4 bases, V lost 8 bases, and 0 bases had no gene match. Germline CDR1 and CDR2: MNHNY and SVGAGI (reference sequence). The CDR3 is 13 residues long. The CDR3 region is CASGTSGADTQYF. The CDR3 DNA follows: TGTGCCAGCGGGACTAGCGGGGCAGATACGCAGTATTTT.

The chain carries TRBV6-1 and TRBJ1-2; 9 nucleotides line up with TRBD1. This CDR3 contains 14 residues. Germline trimming cut 6 bases from V and 0 bases from J; bases unmatched to any gene: 2. The V gene's germline CDR1 is MNHNS and CDR2 SASEGT. The CDR3 DNA reads TGTGCCAGCAGCACAGGGGGCCCTAACTATGGCTACACCTTC. This codes for CASSTGGPNYGYTF.

The rearrangement uses TRBV29-1 and TRBJ1-2; TRBD1 matches at 9 bases. Germline V gene lookup returns CDR1 SQVTM and CDR2 ANQGSEA. CDR3 length equals 16 residues. Germline trimming cut 7 bases from V and 2 bases from J; bases unmatched to any gene: 14. CDR3 sequence (DNA): TGCAGCGCTACCCACGGAGGACAGGGGTTCAACTATGGCTACACCTTC. This codes for CSATHGGQGFNYGYTF.

This clonotype occurred a few times. The V call is TRBV12-3 or TRBV12-4, the J call TRBJ1-4; 10 nucleotides match TRBD1. The CDR3 extends over 16 amino acids. J gave up 4 bases and V 3 bases, and 5 bases lay outside the gene matches. The CDR3 nucleotides read TGTGCCAGCAGTTTGACAGGGGGCGTGGGTAATGAAAAACTGTTTTTT. It encodes CASSLTGGVGNEKLFF.

The chain employs TRBV7-3 and TRBJ2-6; a possible D gene is TRBD1 (5 bases). Germline V gene lookup returns CDR1 SGHTA and CDR2 FQGTGA. The V gene lost 5 bases and the J gene lost 2 bases, with 13 bases spanning the gap. The CDR3 has 16 residues. The chain's CDR3 is CASSPDNLAGANVLTF. The CDR3 region has the DNA TGTGCCAGCAGCCCGGACAACTTGGCTGGGGCCAACGTCCTGACTTTC. The whole variable domain, remainder taken from reference TRBV7-3 and TRBJ2-6, is GAGVSQTPSNKVTEKGKYVELRCDPISGHTALYWYRQSLGQGPEFLIYFQGTGAADDSGLPNDRFFAVRPEGSVSTLKIQRTERGDSAVYLCASSPDNLAGANVLTFGAGSRLTVL.